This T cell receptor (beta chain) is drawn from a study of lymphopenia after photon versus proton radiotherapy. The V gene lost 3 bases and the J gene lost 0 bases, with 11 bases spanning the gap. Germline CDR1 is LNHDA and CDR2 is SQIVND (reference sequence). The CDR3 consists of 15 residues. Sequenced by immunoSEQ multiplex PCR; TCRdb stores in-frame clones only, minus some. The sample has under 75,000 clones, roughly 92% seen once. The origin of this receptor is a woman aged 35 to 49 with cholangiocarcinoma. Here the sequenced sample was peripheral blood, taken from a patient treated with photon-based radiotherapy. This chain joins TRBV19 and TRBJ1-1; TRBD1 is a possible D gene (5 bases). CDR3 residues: CASSMAGPMNTEAFF. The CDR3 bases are TGTGCCAGTAGTATGGCGGGGCCAATGAACACTGAAGCTTTCTTT.